Below are 16 T cell receptor beta chains sequenced from a single sample in a study of shared clonotypes between healthy human individuals. The table came from immunoSEQ multiplex PCR; TCRdb's copy has only in-frame clones and leaves some out. Of about 980,000 clones listed, 76% are singletons. The sequencing sample was made of memory CD4+ T cells sorted from blood. Subset indicated: CD45RA-negative fraction. These receptors were collected from a man aged 18 to 29 in good health.

This clone appeared a few times. This chain links TRBV29-1 with TRBJ1-1, with D possibly being TRBD1 (6 bases). The CDR3 is 13 amino acids. Per germline, CDR1 SQVTM and CDR2 ANQGSEA. Trimming cost V 5 bases and J 10 bases, with 20 bases left between them. CDR3 bases: TGCAGCGTTCTCCCCAATCAGGGGTATGGAGCTTTCTTT. It translates to CSVLPNQGYGAFF.

The rearrangement links TRBV7-9 to TRBJ1-4; D is undetermined. The length of the CDR3 is 14 residues. The V and J ends lost 3 bases and 8 bases respectively, with 13 bases between them. Per germline, CDR1 SEHNR and CDR2 FQNEAQ (reference sequence). The chain's CDR3 is CASSLGGRFEKLFF. CDR3 sequence (DNA): TGTGCCAGCAGCTTGGGTGGGAGATTCGAAAAACTGTTTTTT.

Regarding this clone: In the same sample, other DNA sequences code for this CDR3. V usage is TRBV6-5 and J usage is TRBJ2-7; D is ambiguous. V was shortened by 7 bases and J by 0 bases, with 10 bases between the two germline ends. CDR1 is MNHEY, CDR2 SVGAGI, per germline. CDR3 size: 13 residues. The CDR3 DNA is TGTGCCAGCACAGGTCCTAGCTCCTACGAGCAGTACTTC. It yields the protein CASTGPSSYEQYF.

V and J are TRBV5-1 and TRBJ1-2; 9 bases fit TRBD1. CDR1 is SGHRS and CDR2 is YFSETQ in the germline V gene. CDR3 length equals 15 residues. Trimming cost V 4 bases and J 7 bases; bases outside gene matches: 11. The CDR3 spells CASSISGQGFFGYTF. CDR3 DNA sequence: TGCGCCAGCAGCATCTCGGGACAGGGCTTTTTTGGCTACACCTTC.

This clone was detected only a few times. The rearrangement links TRBV18 to TRBJ2-5; D remains unclear. The V gene's germline CDR1 is KGHSH and CDR2 LQKENI. V lost 3 bases to trimming and J lost 5 bases, with 7 bases between them. The CDR3 runs 12 residues. The CDR3 sequence: CASSPEWETQYF. CDR3 sequence (DNA): TGTGCCAGCTCACCGGAGTGGGAGACCCAGTACTTC.

V and J are TRBV9 and TRBJ1-6, with D perhaps matching TRBD1 (5 bases). V lost 0 bases and J 5 bases, leaving 24 bases between the germline ends. The CDR3 sequence is 20 residues long. Germline CDR1 is SGDLS and CDR2 is YYNGEE. The CDR3 DNA follows: TGTGCCAGCAGCGTAGCCGTGGAATCTCGGGGCCTCGGGGATAATTCACCCCTCCACTTT. Translating it yields CASSVAVESRGLGDNSPLHF.

As to this clone: Other nucleotide sequences from this sample produce the same CDR3. The chain uses TRBV14 and TRBJ1-3; D is uncertain. The germline CDR1 and CDR2 sequences are SGHDN and FVKESK. The CDR3 loop spans 13 amino acids. The germline V and J ends were trimmed by 0 bases and 4 bases, with 4 bases remaining between them. The chain's CDR3 is CASSQDGGNTIYF. The CDR3 nucleotides read TGTGCCAGCAGCCAAGATGGGGGAAACACCATATATTTT.

The chain links TRBV9 to TRBJ2-1; the D gene is possibly TRBD1 (6 bases). CDR1 is SGDLS and CDR2 is YYNGEE in the germline V gene. This CDR3 has 14 amino acids. The V end lost 2 bases, the J end lost 5 bases, and 11 bases lay between the germline ends. The CDR3: CASSVGARDNEQFF. CDR3 coding DNA: TGTGCCAGCAGCGTGGGGGCCAGGGACAATGAGCAGTTCTTC. Full variable domain (rest looked up from reference TRBV9 and TRBJ2-1): DSGVTQTPKHLITATGQRVTLRCSPRSGDLSVYWYQQSLDQGLQFLIQYYNGEERAKGNILERFSAQQFPDLHSELNLSSLELGDSALYFCASSVGARDNEQFFGPGTRLTVL.

The rearrangement links TRBV11-3 to TRBJ2-2, with 8 bases fitting TRBD1. There are 14 residues in the CDR3. The germline gives CDR1 SGHNT, CDR2 YENEEA. The V gene end was trimmed by 2 bases and the J gene end by 8 bases; junction bases not matched to a gene: 4. The CDR3 DNA reads TGTGCCAGCAGCTTAAGACAGGGGAGTGGGGAGCTGTTTTTT. It encodes CASSLRQGSGELFF.

The chain links TRBV16 to TRBJ2-7; D remains unclear. The germline V gene encodes CDR1 KGHSY and CDR2 FQNENV. The CDR3 contains 14 residues. Trimming removed 2 bases from V and 1 base from J, with 9 bases in between. Here the CDR3 DNA reads TGTGCCAGCAGCCAACGTACTAATTCCTACGAGCAGTACTTC. Encoded protein: CASSQRTNSYEQYF.

This clone was observed many times. The chain employs TRBV30 and TRBJ2-1; 9 bases map to TRBD2. Per germline, CDR1 GTSNPN and CDR2 SVGIG (reference sequence). Germline trimming cut 4 bases from V and 7 bases from J; bases unmatched to any gene: 8. The CDR3 spans 14 residues. The CDR3: CAWTSRGRGNEQFF. CDR3 bases: TGTGCCTGGACCTCTCGCGGGAGGGGAAATGAGCAGTTCTTC.

DNA for the CDR3: TGTGCCAGCAGTTTTGTTGGACTAGCGGAAGAGACCCAGTACTTC. This sequence encodes CASSFVGLAEETQYF. The J gene is TRBJ2-5, the V gene TRBV6-5; 10 bases align to TRBD2. The CDR3 sequence is 15 residues long. Trimming removed 4 bases from V and 3 bases from J; junction bases left unmatched: 5. The germline CDR1 and CDR2 sequences are MNHEY and SVGAGI.

The genes are TRBV27 and TRBJ2-1; possibly TRBD1 for D (6 bases). CDR1 is MNHEY, CDR2 SMNVEV, per germline (reference sequence). The length of the CDR3 is 15 residues. V was clipped by 6 bases and J by 6 bases, with 18 bases between them. The DNA of the CDR3 is TGTGCCAGCAGACAAAGGGCAGGGGAAGCCAATGAGCAGTTCTTC. This encodes CASRQRAGEANEQFF.

This clone has more than one count but fewer than ten. A read error likely explains this, since a far larger clone differs by one base. The identical CDR3 is also encoded by other nucleotide sequences in the sample. The chain's CDR3 is CASSRDTGELFF. The CDR3 DNA reads TGTGCCAGCAGCCGGGACACCGGGGAGCTGTTTTTT. The genes are TRBV25-1 and TRBJ2-2; no firm D call. This CDR3 has 12 amino acids. CDR1 is MGHDK, CDR2 SYGVNS, per germline. V lost 6 bases and J lost 3, with 5 bases in between.

The chain has TRBV9 and TRBJ1-3; weak D call: TRBD1 (6 bases). The germline CDR1 and CDR2 sequences are SGDLS and YYNGEE. With 4 bases removed from V and 4 bases from J, the gap between germline ends came to 12 bases. The CDR3 runs 14 residues. The CDR3 DNA follows: TGTGCCAGCAGCCCAGGGGTTAGAGGAAACACCATATATTTT. Translation gives CASSPGVRGNTIYF.

This rearrangement joins TRBV2 to TRBJ2-5; D could derive from TRBD1 or TRBD2 (6 bases each). Germline assignment: CDR1 SNHLY and CDR2 FYNNEI. This CDR3 spans 13 amino acids. The V end lost 10 bases, the J end lost 3 bases, and 15 bases lay between the germline ends. CDR3 bases: TGTGCCAACAGGGCGGGGAAGAAAGAGACCCAGTACTTC. Translating it yields CANRAGKKETQYF.